The 27 T cell receptor beta chains below come from one sample, sequenced in a study of T cell repertoires in cytomegalovirus infection. From the reads, TCRdb called clonotypes with MiXCR, one entry per CDR3 protein. The sample holds 700,000 to 850,000 distinct CDR3 sequences, approximately 32% seen once. No cognate antigen is known for these TCRs. The specimen was cultured CD8+ T cells from PBMCs, collected from culture after CMV antigen stimulation. Receptor source: a human donor in good health (CMV status not recorded). Some clones in this sample may be carry-over from other donors' samples.

The rearrangement joins TRBV10-3 to TRBJ1-3; unclear D gene. Germline V gene sequence: CDR1 ENHRY, CDR2 SYGVKD. The CDR3 covers 15 residues. V was cut by 10 bases and J by 4 bases, with 20 bases left in between. CDR3 sequence (DNA): TGTGCCACACTCGTGGCACACCCGGGCGGAAACACCATATATTTT. Protein sequence: CATLVAHPGGNTIYF.

CDR3 in DNA: TGTGCCAACACTAACCCGTGGGCGGGAAGGAGAACCGATTCACCCCTCCACTTT. Translated, it gives CANTNPWAGRRTDSPLHF. This chain uses TRBV28 with TRBJ1-6; D gene uncertain. Trimming pared 10 bases from V and 8 bases from J, leaving 30 bases between. Per the germline V gene, CDR1 is MDHEN and CDR2 is SYDVKM. The CDR3 has 18 amino acids.

J is TRBJ1-6 and V is TRBV6-8; 8 bases map to TRBD1. The V and J ends lost 4 bases and 16 bases, in that order; junction bases with no gene match: 15. CDR1 MNHGY and CDR2 SAAAGT come from the germline V gene. The CDR3 length is 15 residues. As DNA, the CDR3 is TGTGCCAGCAGTTCCGGGACAGGAGTCCAGAGTCCTCTCCACTTT. Translating gives CASSSGTGVQSPLHF.

V usage is TRBV2 and J usage is TRBJ2-3; D is uncertain. Germline CDR1 SNHLY, CDR2 FYNNEI. V lost 6 bases and J 5 bases, leaving 24 bases between the germline ends. This CDR3 has 17 residues. The CDR3: CASSRSPDSTWGDTQYF. The CDR3 nucleotides read TGTGCCAGCAGCCGGTCGCCCGACTCGACTTGGGGAGATACGCAGTATTTT.

This clonotype has a handful of counts. A much larger clone sits a single nucleotide away, making a read error possible. The chain employs TRBV7-9 and TRBJ2-1, with 12 bases matching TRBD2. From germline, CDR1 is SEHNR and CDR2 FQNEAQ (reference sequence). J was trimmed by 4 bases and V by 5 bases; bases with no gene match: 3. The CDR3 loop spans 15 amino acids. The CDR3 DNA sequence: TGTGCCAGCAGCGCCGGGACTAGCGGGTACAATGAGCAGTTCTTC. Protein: CASSAGTSGYNEQFF.

The gene calls are TRBV29-1 and TRBJ1-1; unclear D gene. The CDR3 has 12 amino acids. The germline V and J ends were trimmed by 5 bases and 1 base, with 8 bases remaining between them. The germline gives CDR1 SQVTM, CDR2 ANQGSEA. CDR3 sequence: CSVSRENTEAFF. In nucleotides, the CDR3 is TGCAGCGTTAGTAGGGAGAACACTGAAGCTTTCTTT.

V gene TRBV29-1 combines with J gene TRBJ1-2, with D unresolved. This CDR3 has 13 amino acids. The ends were cut back, 0 bases at V and 8 bases at J, with 13 bases in the middle. Germline CDR1 SQVTM, CDR2 ANQGSEA. CDR3 in DNA: TGCAGCGTTGAAGAGAGGCCCCCGGACGGCTACACCTTC. This encodes CSVEERPPDGYTF.

In this sample, this clonotype turned up a few times. The rearrangement joins TRBV6-2 or TRBV6-3 to TRBJ1-2; no clear D. V was clipped by 0 bases and J by 8 bases, with 22 bases between them. Germline V gene lookup returns CDR1 MNHEY and CDR2 SVGEGT. The CDR3 totals 17 residues. The CDR3 DNA reads as TGTGCCAGCAGTTACTCGGGGAGAACTGGGATCCAGATGGGCTACACCTTC. It codes for CASSYSGRTGIQMGYTF.

In its sample, this clonotype was seen a few times. The chain carries TRBV11-2 and TRBJ1-3; TRBD1 might be the D (6 bases). Trimming took off 4 bases at V and 2 bases at J, with 15 bases between the two ends. The germline V gene encodes CDR1 SGHAT and CDR2 FQNNGV. The CDR3 length is 16 residues. The CDR3 coding sequence is TGTGCCAGCAGCTGGAATGGGGGGGCGCCTGGAAACACCATATATTTT. Its protein product is CASSWNGGAPGNTIYF.

In its sample, this clonotype was seen many times. The chain couples TRBV28 to TRBJ2-5; maybe TRBD2 (7 bases). The V end lost 5 bases, the J end lost 6 bases, and 19 bases lay between the germline ends. The length of the CDR3 is 15 residues. The V gene's germline CDR1 is MDHEN and CDR2 SYDVKM. Written as DNA, the CDR3 is TGTGCCAGCAGTCCTCCGGGCGGGGGCGGGAAGACCCAGTACTTC. Amino acids: CASSPPGGGGKTQYF.

This clonotype was seen more than once but under ten times. This chain connects TRBV19 to TRBJ1-1; possible D gene TRBD1, 5 bases. The CDR3 has 12 residues. Trimming took 10 bases from V and 5 from J, leaving 14 bases between them. Germline values: CDR1 LNHDA, CDR2 SQIVND (reference sequence). CDR3 region: CATMKGLTEAFF. CDR3 nucleotides: TGTGCCACCATGAAGGGGTTGACTGAAGCTTTCTTT.

CDR3 nucleotides: TGTGCCAATAGCCCACGGACAGGGTTAACAGATACGCAGTATTTT. Its translation: CANSPRTGLTDTQYF. This chain uses TRBV7-6 with TRBJ2-3; the match to TRBD1 covers 8 bases. V lost 10 bases and J lost 3; bases outside the gene matches: 12. CDR1 is SGHVS, CDR2 FNYEAQ, per germline. This CDR3 has 15 amino acids.

The V call is TRBV28, the J call TRBJ2-7, with 9 bases that match TRBD1. The CDR3 runs to 16 residues. CDR1 MDHEN and CDR2 SYDVKM come from the germline V gene. For the CDR3, the DNA is TGTGCCTGCAGGGACAGGGACAAATCTTCCGCCTACGAGCAGTACGTC. It yields the protein CACRDRDKSSAYEQYV.

The V gene is TRBV27, the J gene TRBJ1-5; no clear D. V lost 2 bases and J 5 bases, leaving 7 bases between the germline ends. This CDR3 region has 13 residues. The germline V gene encodes CDR1 MNHEY and CDR2 SMNVEV (reference sequence). CDR3 sequence: CASSLGEHQPQHF. DNA for the CDR3: TGTGCCAGCAGTTTAGGGGAACATCAGCCCCAGCATTTT.

The V and J genes are TRBV24-1 and TRBJ2-1, with D perhaps TRBD1 (5 bases). The CDR3 is 14 amino acids. CDR1 and CDR2 from the germline V gene are KGHDR and SFDVKD. With 2 bases removed from V and 8 bases from J, the gap between germline ends came to 12 bases. The CDR3: CATSDSSGKDEQFF. CDR3 DNA: TGTGCCACCAGTGATTCCTCAGGGAAGGATGAGCAGTTCTTC.

This clonotype occurred a few times. The rearrangement joins TRBV4-1 to TRBJ2-5; no reliable D call. With 1 base removed from V and 5 bases from J, the gap between germline ends came to 11 bases. This CDR3 comprises 14 residues. CDR1 MGHRA and CDR2 YSYEKL come from the germline V gene. The CDR3 sequence is CASSQGRPVETQYF. For the CDR3, the DNA is TGCGCCAGCAGCCAAGGAAGGCCCGTGGAGACCCAGTACTTC.

This clonotype was recorded many times. This rearrangement joins TRBV6-6 to TRBJ1-5; D gene uncertain. Trimming left V 5 bases short and J 0 bases short, with 20 bases between. The CDR3 consists of 18 residues. Germline V CDR1 and CDR2: MNHNY, SVGAGI (reference sequence). In nucleotides, the CDR3 is TGTGCCAGCAGTATGCCCGGACCCCACTTTTATAGCAATCAGCCCCAGCATTTT. It yields the protein CASSMPGPHFYSNQPQHF.

The chain carries TRBV13 and TRBJ2-3; TRBD2 matches 9 bases. Germline trimming cut 6 bases from V and 4 bases from J; bases unmatched to any gene: 14. The CDR3 consists of 17 residues. In germline, CDR1 is PRHDT, CDR2 FYEKMQ (reference sequence). The CDR3 DNA follows: TGTGCCAGCAGTCCTACTCGAAGCGGGGGGTTCGCAGATACGCAGTATTTT. It yields the protein CASSPTRSGGFADTQYF.

CDR3 loop: CASSRGTGSKKNTEAFF. DNA of the CDR3: TGTGCCAGCAGCCGAGGGACAGGTTCGAAAAAAAACACTGAAGCTTTCTTT. This chain links TRBV6-5 with TRBJ1-1; TRBD1 aligns across 8 bases. Germline V gives CDR1 MNHEY, CDR2 SVGAGI. This CDR3 has 17 amino acids. V lost 6 bases and J lost 2; bases outside the gene matches: 14.

J is TRBJ2-1 and V is TRBV4-1, with TRBD1 matching over 9 bases. The germline gives CDR1 MGHRA, CDR2 YSYEKL. V was clipped by 4 bases and J by 7 bases; unmatched bases: 8. The CDR3 covers 15 residues. The DNA of the CDR3 is TGCGCCAGCAGCCGAGGACAGGGGATGTTGAATGAGCAGTTCTTC. Its translation: CASSRGQGMLNEQFF.

The CDR3 is CASSRKQGAGNQPQHF. CDR3 bases: TGCGCCAGCAGCCGGAAACAGGGGGCCGGCAATCAGCCCCAGCATTTT. The chain links TRBV4-3 to TRBJ1-5; TRBD1 matches at 9 bases. The CDR3 spans 16 residues. Germline assignment: CDR1 LGHNA and CDR2 YSLEER. After removal of 4 bases from V and 2 bases from J, the junction contained 6 bases not matched to a gene.

The chain employs TRBV5-5 and TRBJ1-5; TRBD1 aligns across 7 bases. The V gene's germline CDR1 is SGHKS and CDR2 YYEKEE (reference sequence). V was clipped by 3 bases and J by 2 bases; unmatched bases: 5. The CDR3 consists of 15 residues. This chain's CDR3 is CASSWAGTGNQPQHF. Written as DNA, the CDR3 is TGTGCCAGCAGCTGGGCTGGGACAGGCAATCAGCCCCAGCATTTT. Using reference TRBV5-5 and TRBJ1-5 for the parts outside the CDR3, the full variable domain is DAGVTQSPTHLIKTRGQQVTLRCSPISGHKSVSWYQQVLGQGPQFIFQYYEKEERGRGNFPDRFSARQFPNYSSELNVNALLLGDSALYLCASSWAGTGNQPQHFGDGTRLSIL.

Note on this clonotype: Just one base apart from a much larger clone, this may be a read error. The conserved phenylalanine or tryptophan normally closing the CDR3 is absent here, so this likely arose from a read error. This chain joins TRBV12-5 and TRBJ2-2; 8 nucleotides agree with TRBD1. The CDR3 is 16 residues long. Trimming at V came to 6 bases and at J to 0 bases, leaving 6 bases not matched to a gene. Germline values: CDR1 LGHNT, CDR2 FRNRAP. The CDR3 here is CASGKPGGSNTGELFS. The CDR3 DNA sequence: TGTGCTAGTGGGAAACCAGGGGGCTCGAACACCGGGGAGCTGTTTTCT.

DNA for the CDR3: TGTGCCACGGCGGGAGGGGGCCCATGGGATGAGCAGTTCTTC. It codes for CATAGGGPWDEQFF. This chain joins TRBV19 and TRBJ2-1; the match to TRBD2 covers 9 bases. J lost 8 bases, V lost 10 bases, and 12 bases had no gene match. CDR1 LNHDA and CDR2 SQIVND come from the germline V gene (reference sequence). CDR3 size: 14 residues.

This clonotype showed up many times. V and J are TRBV6-5 and TRBJ2-3; a possible D gene is TRBD1 (5 bases). Trimming pared 0 bases from V and 4 bases from J, leaving 8 bases between. Germline CDR1 and CDR2: MNHEY and SVGAGI. CDR3 length: 14 residues. The CDR3 region is CASSYSAGPDTQYF. Written as DNA, the CDR3 is TGTGCCAGCAGTTACTCGGCAGGGCCAGATACGCAGTATTTT.

The chain has TRBV5-8 and TRBJ2-4, with D perhaps TRBD1 or TRBD2 (5 bases each). Deletions cut 7 bases from V and 5 bases from J, with 16 bases between. The CDR3 spans 14 residues. The germline V gene encodes CDR1 SGHTS and CDR2 YDEGEE. The CDR3 region is CASPRSVGENIQYF. Written as DNA, the CDR3 is TGTGCCAGCCCTAGGTCGGTGGGGGAAAACATTCAGTACTTC.

The table lists this clonotype with many counts. The chain uses TRBV24-1 and TRBJ2-5, with TRBD1 matching 10 bases. This CDR3 spans 17 amino acids. The junction had 6 bases not matched to a gene; V was cut back by 1 base and J by 2 bases. From germline, CDR1 is KGHDR and CDR2 SFDVKD. The CDR3 is CATSDFPGQGDQETQYF. The DNA of the CDR3 is TGTGCCACCAGTGATTTCCCTGGACAGGGGGATCAAGAGACCCAGTACTTC.